This TCR beta chain was sequenced in a study of blood T cell repertoires in COVID-19. TCRdb's table, derived via immunoSEQ multiplex PCR, lists solely in-frame clones and lacks some. The data hold around 150,000 clones, with more than 70% observed a single time. The CDR3 is 15 residues long. V was trimmed by 4 bases and J by 4 bases, leaving 17 bases between them. The V gene's germline CDR1 is SGHTS and CDR2 YDEGEE. The receptor was isolated from a man in his forties or fifties who had recovered from COVID-19. Specimen: PBMCs or T cells enriched from blood (not recorded which). The chain employs TRBV5-8 and TRBJ1-2, with D maybe TRBD1 (5 bases). The CDR3, as DNA: TGTGCCAGCAGCGGCGGGACGGAGTATGGCTATGGCTACACCTTC. Translated: CASSGGTEYGYGYTF.